The 25 T cell receptor beta chains below all came from one sample that was sequenced in a study of blood T cell repertoires in COVID-19. TCRdb's table, derived via immunoSEQ multiplex PCR, lists solely in-frame clones and lacks some. The sample has 300,000 to 350,000 clones, 85% to 90% seen once. The material sequenced was peripheral blood. Receptors were obtained from a woman under 40 with COVID-19, enrolled during active disease.

The chain is built from TRBV7-8 and TRBJ1-5; TRBD1 matches 8 bases. The CDR3 consists of 18 residues. CDR1 is SGHVS and CDR2 is FQNEAQ in the germline V gene. With V trimmed by 1 base and J by 0 bases, 8 bases remained unmatched. For the CDR3, the DNA is TGTGCCAGCAGCTTAGGAGGGACAGGCATCCATAGCAATCAGCCCCAGCATTTT. Translation gives CASSLGGTGIHSNQPQHF.

The V and J genes are TRBV6-5 and TRBJ2-7; 9 bases align to TRBD1. Germline V gives CDR1 MNHEY, CDR2 SVGAGI. V shed 7 bases, J shed 7 bases, and the junction held 11 bases outside the gene matches. The CDR3 is made up of 14 amino acids. The CDR3 region is CASNTEQGASEQYF. CDR3 bases: TGTGCCAGCAATACGGAACAGGGGGCTAGTGAGCAGTACTTC.

The gene calls are TRBV29-1 and TRBJ1-1, with 9 nucleotides matching TRBD1. Trimming removed 6 bases from V and 1 base from J; junction bases left unmatched: 18. Germline V gene data show CDR1 as SQVTM and CDR2 as ANQGSEA. CDR3 length: 18 amino acids. The CDR3 bases are TGCAGCGTCCCCCGGGCGCCGGGACAGGGAGTAAGGAACACTGAAGCTTTCTTT. It is translated as CSVPRAPGQGVRNTEAFF.

The chain combines TRBV19 with TRBJ1-3; D may be TRBD1 (5 bases). CDR1 is LNHDA and CDR2 is SQIVND in the germline V gene (reference sequence). V was trimmed by 7 bases and J by 1 base, leaving 8 bases between them. This CDR3 region has 13 residues. CDR3 loop: CASNRQSGNTIYF. CDR3 DNA sequence: TGTGCCAGTAATCGACAGTCTGGAAACACCATATATTTT.

The rearrangement links TRBV6-5 to TRBJ2-5, with D maybe TRBD2 (5 bases). In germline, CDR1 is MNHEY, CDR2 SVGAGI. Trimming shortened V by 3 bases and J by 5 bases, and 13 bases separated the two germline ends. There are 14 residues in the CDR3. The CDR3 spells CASSYSSFSETQYF. CDR3 in DNA: TGTGCCAGCAGTTATTCTAGCTTTTCGGAGACCCAGTACTTC.

This clone showed up just a few times. This chain links TRBV7-8 with TRBJ2-2, with D perhaps matching TRBD2 (5 bases). Per the germline V gene, CDR1 is SGHVS and CDR2 is FQNEAQ. The CDR3 consists of 13 residues. V gave up 6 bases and J gave up 5 bases, with 10 bases separating them. As DNA, the CDR3 is TGTGCCAGCAGAGCTACTAGTACCGGGGAGCTGTTTTTT. It codes for CASRATSTGELFF.

This clone was detected ten times or more. The chain has TRBV11-1 and TRBJ2-7; 14 nucleotides agree with TRBD2. CDR1 SGHAT and CDR2 FQDESV come from the germline V gene (reference sequence). This CDR3 comprises 14 residues. V dropped 5 bases and J dropped 6; count of bases not matched to a gene: 3. The CDR3 DNA sequence: TGTGCCAGCAGCGGGACTAGCGGGAGAGGCGAGCAGTACTTC. It is translated as CASSGTSGRGEQYF. Complete variable domain (other parts from reference TRBV11-1 and TRBJ2-7): EAEVAQSPRYKITEKSQAVAFWCDPISGHATLYWYRQILGQGPELLVQFQDESVVDDSQLPKDRFSAERLKGVDSTLKIQPAELGDSAMYLCASSGTSGRGEQYFGPGTRLTVT.

The rearrangement uses TRBV5-1 and TRBJ2-5, with 7 bases matching TRBD2. The V gene end was trimmed by 3 bases and the J gene end by 2 bases; junction bases not matched to a gene: 7. This CDR3 is 15 amino acids long. Per the germline V gene, CDR1 is SGHRS and CDR2 is YFSETQ. The CDR3 DNA sequence: TGCGCCAGCAGCTGGGCCGGGACTAATCAAGAGACCCAGTACTTC. Amino acids: CASSWAGTNQETQYF.

The rearrangement joins TRBV10-1 to TRBJ2-1; D gene unclear. The CDR3 has 13 residues. Trimming removed 6 bases at V and 6 bases at J, with 12 bases between. Germline lookup yields CDR1 WNHNN and CDR2 SYGVQD (reference sequence). CDR3 protein: CASRPAGGNEQFF. CDR3 DNA sequence: TGCGCCAGCAGGCCGGCCGGCGGCAATGAGCAGTTCTTC.

A word on this clone: This may arise from a read error, as a much more abundant clone is one base away. V gene TRBV27 combines with J gene TRBJ1-2, with TRBD1 matching over 7 bases. The germline CDR1 and CDR2 sequences are MNHEY and SMNVEV (reference sequence). CDR3 length: 13 residues. Trimming removed 6 bases from V and 4 bases from J; junction bases left unmatched: 5. In DNA, the CDR3 is TGTGCCAGCAGCGTGGGACAGAGCTATGGCTACACCTTC. This translates into CASSVGQSYGYTF.

This chain uses TRBV5-4 with TRBJ1-1, with 7 bases aligning to TRBD1. This CDR3 has 15 residues. CDR1 and CDR2 from the germline V gene are SGHNT and YYREEE (reference sequence). After removal of 4 bases from V and 4 bases from J, the junction contained 10 bases not matched to a gene. CDR3 sequence: CASSLAGQGGTEAFF. The DNA for the CDR3 is TGTGCCAGCAGCCTAGCCGGCCAGGGGGGCACTGAAGCTTTCTTT.

The CDR3 DNA follows: TGCAGCGTTGAAGTTTTCGGGCTAGCCGGGAATAATGAAAAACTGTTTTTT. Protein: CSVEVFGLAGNNEKLFF. V and J are TRBV29-1 and TRBJ1-4; D remains ambiguous. Trimming left V 1 base short and J 4 bases short, with 19 bases between. The CDR3 has 17 residues. Germline-derived CDR1 and CDR2 are SQVTM and ANQGSEA.

The rearrangement uses TRBV12-3 or TRBV12-4 and TRBJ2-5; possible D gene TRBD1, 5 bases. The CDR3 covers 12 residues. V was shortened by 5 bases and J by 5 bases, with 9 bases between the two germline ends. CDR3 DNA: TGTGCCAGCAGTCAGGGCCGGGAGACCCAGTACTTC. This encodes CASSQGRETQYF.

The rearrangement uses TRBV30 and TRBJ1-1, with 7 nucleotides matching TRBD1. CDR1 is GTSNPN and CDR2 is SVGIG in the germline V gene (reference sequence). The length of the CDR3 is 14 residues. J gave up 8 bases and V 5 bases, and 14 bases lay outside the gene matches. CDR3 protein: CAWLSLRGQKEAFF. In DNA, the CDR3 is TGTGCCTGGCTCTCTCTAAGGGGACAGAAAGAAGCTTTCTTT.

The J gene is TRBJ2-5, the V gene TRBV5-1, with 9 bases matching TRBD2. The germline V gene has CDR1 SGHRS and CDR2 YFSETQ. This CDR3 has 15 residues. The J segment lost 4 bases and the V segment lost 6 bases, leaving 10 bases of the junction unmatched. The chain's CDR3 is CASTPRLAGAETQYF. The CDR3 nucleotides read TGCGCCAGCACCCCCCGGTTAGCGGGAGCAGAGACCCAGTACTTC. The full variable domain, in which reference TRBV5-1 and TRBJ2-5 provide the parts outside the CDR3, is KAGVTQTPRYLIKTRGQQVTLSCSPISGHRSVSWYQQTPGQGLQFLFEYFSETQRNKGNFPGRFSGRQFSNSRSEMNVSTLELGDSALYLCASTPRLAGAETQYFGPGTRLLVL.

This clone appeared a single time. The V call is TRBV27, the J call TRBJ2-7, with 8 bases matching TRBD2. V shed 5 bases, J shed 4 bases, and the junction held 7 bases outside the gene matches. Looked up from germline, CDR1 is MNHEY and CDR2 is SMNVEV (reference sequence). This CDR3 is built from 14 residues. The DNA for the CDR3 is TGTGCCAGCAGTCCGTTTCGGGGGGGATACGAGCAGTACTTC. It codes for CASSPFRGGYEQYF.

This chain uses TRBV5-6 with TRBJ2-1; 7 bases are a match to TRBD2. This CDR3 has 16 amino acids. Germline-derived CDR1 and CDR2 are SGHDT and YYEEEE. J lost 0 bases, V lost 6 bases, and 9 bases had no gene match. DNA for the CDR3: TGTGCCAGCACCGAAACGAGGACTAGCTCCTACAATGAGCAGTTCTTC. Its translation: CASTETRTSSYNEQFF.

The V call is TRBV7-2, the J call TRBJ1-1; 9 bases agree with TRBD1. The V and J ends lost 7 bases and 4 bases, in that order; junction bases with no gene match: 16. CDR1 is SGHTA and CDR2 is FQGNSA in the germline V gene. CDR3 length: 17 residues. CDR3 bases: TGTGCCAGCACCGTTTCCGGGACAGGGATGAGTCGCACTGAAGCTTTCTTT. This codes for CASTVSGTGMSRTEAFF.

V gene TRBV30 combines with J gene TRBJ1-5; 9 nucleotides match TRBD1. CDR1 and CDR2 from the germline V gene are GTSNPN and SVGIG (reference sequence). V was pared by 5 bases and J by 4 bases, with 6 bases of the junction left unmatched. The CDR3 length is 14 residues. The CDR3 DNA reads as TGTGCCTGGTCCGGACAGGGGAGGAATCAGCCCCAGCATTTT. It yields the protein CAWSGQGRNQPQHF.

The chain recombines TRBV28 with TRBJ1-2; TRBD1 aligns across 7 bases. The germline V gene encodes CDR1 MDHEN and CDR2 SYDVKM. Germline trimming cut 6 bases from V and 4 bases from J; bases unmatched to any gene: 8. The length of the CDR3 is 14 residues. The CDR3 DNA reads as TGTGCCAGCAGCAATAGGGGGCGCGTCTATGGCTACACCTTC. It translates to CASSNRGRVYGYTF.

CDR3: CASSELAATDTQYF. DNA of the CDR3: TGTGCCAGCAGTGAACTAGCGGCCACAGATACGCAGTATTTT. The genes are TRBV2 and TRBJ2-3; 7 bases line up with TRBD2. The length of the CDR3 is 14 residues. Germline V CDR1 and CDR2: SNHLY, FYNNEI. J gave up 2 bases and V 2 bases, and 1 base lay outside the gene matches. The full variable domain, with the rest looked up from reference TRBV2 and TRBJ2-3, is EPEVTQTPSHQVTQMGQEVILRCVPISNHLYFYWYRQILGQKVEFLVSFYNNEISEKSEIFDDQFSVERPDGSNFTLKIRSTKLEDSAMYFCASSELAATDTQYFGPGTRLTVL.

The chain employs TRBV3-1 (or the pseudogene TRBV3-2) and TRBJ1-2; D possibly corresponds to TRBD1 (6 bases). The CDR3 runs 14 residues. Trimming removed 6 bases at V and 0 bases at J, with 11 bases between. Per germline, CDR1 LGHDT and CDR2 YNNKEL (reference sequence). DNA for the CDR3: TGTGCCAGCAGAAGGGGGGGGGCTAACTATGGCTACACCTTC. It yields the protein CASRRGGANYGYTF.

This chain connects TRBV7-6 to TRBJ2-1; tentatively, D is TRBD2 (7 bases). Germline-derived CDR1 and CDR2 are SGHVS and FNYEAQ. The CDR3 consists of 16 residues. V lost 2 bases and J lost 6, with 17 bases in between. The CDR3, as DNA: TGTGCCAGCAGCTTAAGGGGGAGGGGCGCCTCCAATGAGCAGTTCTTC. It codes for CASSLRGRGASNEQFF.

This clone was counted once. The V and J genes are TRBV6-1 and TRBJ1-1; 11 bases map to TRBD1. With 4 bases clipped from V and 1 base from J, the junction kept 14 bases outside the gene matches. Germline CDR1 and CDR2: MNHNS and SASEGT. The CDR3 length is 19 residues. The CDR3 protein is CASSARYMGQGERNTEAFF. The CDR3 nucleotides are TGTGCCAGCAGTGCTCGTTATATGGGACAGGGGGAAAGGAACACTGAAGCTTTCTTT.

The chain is built from TRBV13 and TRBJ1-2; D not resolved. The V gene's germline CDR1 is PRHDT and CDR2 FYEKMQ (reference sequence). The CDR3 loop spans 16 amino acids. Trimming left V 2 bases short and J 4 bases short, with 17 bases between. CDR3 sequence (DNA): TGTGCCAGCAGCTTACTTGGGCAACAGATAGGCTATGGCTACACCTTC. Amino acid sequence: CASSLLGQQIGYGYTF.